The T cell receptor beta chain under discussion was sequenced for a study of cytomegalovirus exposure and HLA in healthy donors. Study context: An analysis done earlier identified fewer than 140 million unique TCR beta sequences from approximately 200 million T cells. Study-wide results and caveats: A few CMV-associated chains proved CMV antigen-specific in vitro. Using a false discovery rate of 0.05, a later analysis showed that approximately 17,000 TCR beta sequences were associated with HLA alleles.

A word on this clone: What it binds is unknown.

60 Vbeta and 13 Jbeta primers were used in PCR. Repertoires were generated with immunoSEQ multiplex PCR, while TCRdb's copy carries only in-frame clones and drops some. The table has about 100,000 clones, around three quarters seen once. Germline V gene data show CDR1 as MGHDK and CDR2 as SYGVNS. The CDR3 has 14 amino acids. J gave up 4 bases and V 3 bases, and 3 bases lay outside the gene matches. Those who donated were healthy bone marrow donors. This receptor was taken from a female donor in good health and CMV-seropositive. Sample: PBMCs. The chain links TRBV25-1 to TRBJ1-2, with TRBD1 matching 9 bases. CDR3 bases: TGTGCCAGCAGTGACTCGACAGGGGGCTATGGCTACACCTTC. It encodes CASSDSTGGYGYTF.